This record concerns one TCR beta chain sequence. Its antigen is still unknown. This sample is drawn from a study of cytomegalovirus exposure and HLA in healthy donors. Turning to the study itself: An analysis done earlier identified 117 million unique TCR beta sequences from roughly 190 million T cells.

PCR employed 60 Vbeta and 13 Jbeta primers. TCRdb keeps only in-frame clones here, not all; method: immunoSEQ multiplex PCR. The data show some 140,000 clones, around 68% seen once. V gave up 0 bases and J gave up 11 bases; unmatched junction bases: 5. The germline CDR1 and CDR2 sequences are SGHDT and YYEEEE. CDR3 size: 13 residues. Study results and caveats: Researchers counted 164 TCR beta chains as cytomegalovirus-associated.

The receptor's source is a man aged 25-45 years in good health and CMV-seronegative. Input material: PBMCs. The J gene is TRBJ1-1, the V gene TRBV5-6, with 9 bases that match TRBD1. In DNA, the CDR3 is TGTGCCAGCAGCTTGGGGACAGGGGTCGGGGCTTTCTTT. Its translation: CASSLGTGVGAFF.